The clone carrying this T cell receptor (beta chain) has more than one count but fewer than ten. Its antigen is not known. Molecules of cDNA were individually given unique molecular identifiers that were attached to them. TCRdb called the 5' RACE reads again in MiXCR, with one record for every CDR3 protein. This table holds almost 85,000 distinct CDR3 sequences, about 12% found once. This CDR3 region has 13 residues. V was trimmed by 6 bases and J by 8 bases, leaving 11 bases between them. These data are taken from a study of early T cells in non-severe SARS-CoV-2 infection. Whole-study findings and limits: VDJdb matching skewed toward anti-spike CD8 responses, missing private and CD4 specificities.

This chain links TRBV12-3 or TRBV12-4 with TRBJ1-6; D possibly corresponds to TRBD1 (6 bases). The sample consisted of whole blood. This clonotype was sampled from an adult who was a healthcare worker with PCR-confirmed SARS-CoV-2 infection or an uninfected control (not recorded which). CDR3 sequence: CASSTTGYSPLHF. In nucleotides, the CDR3 is TGTGCCAGCAGCACGACAGGTTATTCACCCCTCCACTTT.